The 29 T cell receptor beta chains given below trace back to one sample, sequenced in a study of T cell repertoires in cytomegalovirus infection (dated by TCRdb to about 2019). Instrument used: Illumina HiSeq 1500. TCRdb applied fastp at Q25 and MiXCR to the public reads, then kept only in-frame beta chains. A single entry per CDR3 protein holds the most common genes and DNA from its merged rows. The sample yields fewer than 250,000 distinct CDR3 sequences; roughly 20% were counted once. About 18% of the sample goes to the ten largest clones. The material sequenced was CD8+ T cells from PBMCs. These receptors originate from a human donor in good health (CMV status not recorded). Some clones in this sample may be carry-over from other donors' samples.

This rearrangement joins TRBV7-8 to TRBJ2-3; D is uncertain. The ends were cut back, 0 bases at V and 6 bases at J, with 16 bases in the middle. In germline, CDR1 is SGHVS, CDR2 FQNEAQ. CDR3 size: 16 residues. DNA for the CDR3: TGTGCCAGCAGCTTAGCGTTAGAGGTAGCTGTTGATACGCAGTATTTT. Translation gives CASSLALEVAVDTQYF. The entire variable domain, with the rest obtained from reference TRBV7-8 and TRBJ2-3, is as follows: GAGVSQSPRYKVAKRGQDVALRCDPISGHVSLFWYQQALGQGPEFLTYFQNEAQLDKSGLPSDRFFAERPEGSVSTLKIQRTQQEDSAVYLCASSLALEVAVDTQYFGPGTRLTVL.

The rearrangement joins TRBV12-3 or TRBV12-4 to TRBJ2-1; D might be TRBD2 (5 bases). Trimming took 3 bases from V and 15 from J, leaving 15 bases between them. The CDR3 consists of 12 residues. The CDR3 DNA reads as TGTGCCAGCAGTTTCCCCCTAGCAGATCGGTTCTTC. This sequence encodes CASSFPLADRFF.

This clonotype is medium-sized. V is TRBV28 and J is TRBJ1-1; no reliable D call. The V and J ends lost 3 bases and 1 base respectively, with 3 bases between them. The CDR3 loop spans 12 amino acids. Germline CDR1 is MDHEN and CDR2 is SYDVKM. This CDR3 reads CASSFQNTEAFF. Written as DNA, the CDR3 is TGTGCCAGCAGTTTTCAGAACACTGAAGCTTTCTTT.

This clonotype was seen only a few times. The V gene is TRBV2, the J gene TRBJ1-5; no clear D gene. V was cut by 7 bases and J by 3 bases, with 7 bases left in between. CDR1 SNHLY and CDR2 FYNNEI come from the germline V gene. The CDR3 is 12 amino acids. The CDR3 spells CASTGDNQPQHF. The CDR3 DNA sequence: TGTGCCAGCACCGGGGACAATCAGCCCCAGCATTTT.

A note on this clonotype: A much larger clonotype is one base distant, so this may be a read error. The J gene is TRBJ1-2, the V gene TRBV7-8, with 9 bases identical to TRBD1. Germline trimming cut 5 bases from V and 5 bases from J; bases unmatched to any gene: 6. Germline V lookup: CDR1 SGHVS, CDR2 FQNEAQ. The CDR3 runs 14 residues. The CDR3 bases are TGTGCCAGCAGCGAGGGACAGGGCCTTTATGGCTACACCTTC. Its translation: CASSEGQGLYGYTF.

The chain combines TRBV20-1 with TRBJ2-1, with 9 positions matching TRBD2. CDR3 size: 18 residues. V lost 6 bases, J lost 2 bases, and 17 bases stayed unmatched. Germline V gene lookup returns CDR1 DFQATT and CDR2 SNEGSKA (reference sequence). The CDR3 spells CSAQSGTLAGHPYNEQFF. CDR3 nucleotides: TGCAGTGCCCAGAGCGGGACGCTAGCGGGGCACCCCTACAATGAGCAGTTCTTC.

The chain has TRBV10-3 and TRBJ2-1; D not certain. Trimming removed 8 bases at V and 8 bases at J, with 10 bases between. The CDR3 consists of 11 residues. Germline values: CDR1 ENHRY, CDR2 SYGVKD. CDR3 sequence (DNA): TGTGCCATCCGCGTCAACTATGAGCAGTTCTTC. Its translation is CAIRVNYEQFF.

The V gene is TRBV30, the J gene TRBJ2-1, with a possible D match to TRBD2 (6 bases). V lost 2 bases and J lost 4, with 18 bases in between. CDR3 length: 16 residues. CDR1 is GTSNPN, CDR2 SVGIG, per germline (reference sequence). Here the CDR3 reads CAWSLPTGVRYNEQFF. The CDR3 coding sequence is TGTGCCTGGAGTCTCCCCACGGGAGTGAGGTACAATGAGCAGTTCTTC.

The gene calls are TRBV12-3 or TRBV12-4 and TRBJ2-3; 9 positions match TRBD1. This CDR3 is built from 18 residues. V was pared by 3 bases and J by 2 bases, with 12 bases of the junction left unmatched. The CDR3 region is CASSFLWDRAAITDTQYF. In nucleotides, the CDR3 is TGTGCCAGCAGTTTTCTTTGGGACAGGGCCGCAATCACAGATACGCAGTATTTT.

This clonotype was picked up a small number of times. The chain links TRBV28 to TRBJ1-1, with 8 bases that match TRBD1. The J segment lost 1 base and the V segment lost 7 bases, leaving 5 bases of the junction unmatched. Germline loops: CDR1 MDHEN, CDR2 SYDVKM. The CDR3 is 14 amino acids. The CDR3 protein is CASIQDRANTEAFF. DNA for the CDR3: TGTGCCAGCATACAGGACAGGGCGAACACTGAAGCTTTCTTT.

This clonotype has a handful of counts. The V call is TRBV27, the J call TRBJ1-4; a weak D match, TRBD1 (5 bases). V was shortened by 6 bases and J by 7 bases, with 18 bases between the two germline ends. Germline V gene lookup returns CDR1 MNHEY and CDR2 SMNVEV (reference sequence). The CDR3 is made up of 15 amino acids. The CDR3 nucleotides read TGTGCCAGCAGCCATTTAGCAGGGAGTAGTGAAAAACTGTTTTTT. Translated: CASSHLAGSSEKLFF. Drawing the rest from reference TRBV27 and TRBJ1-4, the complete variable domain is EAQVTQNPRYLITVTGKKLTVTCSQNMNHEYMSWYRQDPGLGLRQIYYSMNVEVTDKGDVPEGYKVSRKEKRNFPLILESPSPNQTSLYFCASSHLAGSSEKLFFGSGTQLSVL.

The chain has TRBV6-5 and TRBJ2-7; D tentatively reads TRBD1 or TRBD2 (5 bases each). The germline V gene encodes CDR1 MNHEY and CDR2 SVGAGI. V lost 4 bases, J lost 7 bases, and 14 bases lay in between. The CDR3 sequence is 13 residues long. The CDR3 here is CASSSRSGREQYF. The CDR3 DNA is TGTGCCAGCAGTTCGCGGTCGGGGCGGGAGCAGTACTTC.

This clonotype was counted only a few times. This rearrangement joins TRBV11-2 to TRBJ1-1; 7 positions match TRBD1. The germline gives CDR1 SGHAT, CDR2 FQNNGV. V was pared by 2 bases and J by 4 bases, with 7 bases of the junction left unmatched. The CDR3 totals 15 residues. CDR3 DNA sequence: TGTGCCAGCAGCTTAAGACAGGGCGGGGGCACTGAAGCTTTCTTT. As protein: CASSLRQGGGTEAFF.

Many counts were recorded for this clonotype. The rearrangement links TRBV7-9 to TRBJ2-7, with D unclear. V gave up 4 bases and J gave up 0 bases, with 10 bases separating them. This CDR3 is 14 amino acids long. Looked up from germline, CDR1 is SEHNR and CDR2 is FQNEAQ (reference sequence). CDR3 nucleotides: TGTGCCAGCAGCTCGATGGCCTCCTCCTACGAGCAGTACTTC. This encodes CASSSMASSYEQYF.

This rearrangement joins TRBV7-6 to TRBJ1-1; no clear D gene. CDR3 length: 17 residues. V lost 2 bases and J 0 bases, leaving 16 bases between the germline ends. CDR1 SGHVS and CDR2 FNYEAQ come from the germline V gene. The CDR3 sequence: CASSLSGSTTMNTEAFF. In nucleotides, the CDR3 is TGTGCCAGCAGCTTAAGTGGCAGCACGACCATGAACACTGAAGCTTTCTTT.

The chain employs TRBV5-4 and TRBJ2-5, with TRBD2 identical over 10 bases. The CDR3 has 18 residues. The germline gives CDR1 SGHNT, CDR2 YYREEE (reference sequence). The ends lost 0 bases at V and 0 bases at J; junction bases unmatched: 8. The CDR3, as DNA: TGTGCCAGCAGCTTGGAGGCTAGCGGGGGCCTGAACCAAGAGACCCAGTACTTC. Residues: CASSLEASGGLNQETQYF.

This clonotype occurred once. V gene TRBV5-1 combines with J gene TRBJ2-7; 15 bases match TRBD2. CDR3 length: 15 residues. With V trimmed by 4 bases and J by 6 bases, 5 bases remained unmatched. The germline CDR1 and CDR2 sequences are SGHRS and YFSETQ. CDR3 residues: CASSGGLAGGSEQYF. The CDR3 DNA is TGCGCCAGCAGCGGGGGACTAGCGGGGGGCTCCGAGCAGTACTTC.

This clonotype has ten or more counts. The chain employs TRBV12-3 or TRBV12-4 and TRBJ2-1; 7 bases agree with TRBD1. The CDR3 length is 17 residues. The ends lost 7 bases at V and 1 base at J; junction bases unmatched: 13. The CDR3 is CASTYQFYRGSYNEQFF. The CDR3 nucleotides are TGTGCCAGCACCTATCAATTTTACAGGGGTTCCTACAATGAGCAGTTCTTC.

This clonotype has at least ten counts. The rearrangement uses TRBV28 and TRBJ2-7; D may be TRBD2 (6 bases). V dropped 6 bases and J dropped 0 bases, with 9 bases sitting between them. CDR3 length: 13 residues. Germline V gives CDR1 MDHEN, CDR2 SYDVKM. CDR3: CASRGGSSYEQYF. As DNA, the CDR3 is TGTGCCAGCAGGGGAGGCAGCTCCTACGAGCAGTACTTC.

This clonotype came up a few times. The V call is TRBV25-1, the J call TRBJ2-5; D is unresolved. The V gene lost 4 bases and the J gene lost 5 bases, with 11 bases spanning the gap. CDR1 is MGHDK, CDR2 SYGVNS, per germline. This CDR3 spans 13 amino acids. In DNA form, the CDR3 reads TGTGCCAGCAGTGGGTCCATCATGGAGACCCAGTACTTC. Translation: CASSGSIMETQYF.

This clonotype was counted a few times. The chain links TRBV10-3 to TRBJ1-4; D unclear. Germline V CDR1 and CDR2: ENHRY, SYGVKD. The V gene lost 0 bases and the J gene lost 7 bases, with 12 bases spanning the gap. This CDR3 comprises 15 residues. CDR3 in DNA: TGTGCCATCAGTGAGTCAAAGGATTCGATTGAAAAACTGTTTTTT. Translating it yields CAISESKDSIEKLFF.

This clonotype was recorded at least ten times. The chain uses TRBV7-3 and TRBJ2-3; 10 nucleotides agree with TRBD2. V dropped 4 bases and J dropped 5; count of bases not matched to a gene: 6. The CDR3 contains 15 residues. Germline V gene sequence: CDR1 SGHTA, CDR2 FQGTGA. CDR3 region: CASSSTSGERDTQYF. The CDR3 DNA follows: TGTGCCAGCAGCTCCACTAGCGGGGAAAGAGATACGCAGTATTTT.

The CDR3 sequence: CASSQDARGREKLFF. CDR3 coding DNA: TGTGCCAGCAGCCAAGATGCCAGGGGGCGTGAAAAACTGTTTTTT. J is TRBJ1-4 and V is TRBV14; TRBD1 aligns across 8 bases. J was trimmed by 7 bases and V by 0 bases; bases with no gene match: 4. There are 15 residues in the CDR3. Germline CDR1 reads SGHDN; CDR2 reads FVKESK.

This chain links TRBV12-3 or TRBV12-4 with TRBJ2-1; 9 bases map to TRBD2. This CDR3 is built from 14 residues. V trimming: 4 bases; J trimming: 10 bases; junction bases outside the gene matches: 8. CDR3 sequence (DNA): TGTGCCAGCAGTTATGGCGGGGGGGCCGGAGAGCAGTTCTTC. This sequence encodes CASSYGGGAGEQFF.

The chain links TRBV20-1 to TRBJ1-6, with D tentatively TRBD1 (5 bases). CDR3 length: 14 amino acids. Germline CDR1 is DFQATT and CDR2 is SNEGSKA (reference sequence). The germline V and J ends were trimmed by 4 bases and 5 bases, with 12 bases remaining between them. The CDR3 nucleotides are TGCAGTGCTATGCAGGGTATCAATAATTCACCCCTCCACTTT. Amino acids: CSAMQGINNSPLHF.

Many counts were recorded for this clonotype. This chain joins TRBV12-3 or TRBV12-4 and TRBJ1-2, with D maybe TRBD1 (5 bases). V was cut by 5 bases and J by 7 bases, with 11 bases left in between. The CDR3 length is 12 residues. The CDR3 bases are TGTGCCAGCAGTGTGGACACGAGTGGCTACACCTTC. Its translation: CASSVDTSGYTF.

This clonotype showed up many times. V gene TRBV12-3 or TRBV12-4 combines with J gene TRBJ2-2, with a weak D call TRBD1 (5 bases). V was trimmed by 6 bases and J by 1 base, leaving 9 bases between them. The CDR3 is 14 residues long. The chain's CDR3 is CASSSRENTGELFF. The DNA of the CDR3 is TGTGCCAGCAGCTCCAGGGAGAACACCGGGGAGCTGTTTTTT.

J is TRBJ1-5 and V is TRBV5-4; 7 nucleotides agree with TRBD1. The CDR3 runs to 15 residues. Germline CDR1 is SGHNT and CDR2 is YYREEE (reference sequence). V trimming: 0 bases; J trimming: 3 bases; junction bases outside the gene matches: 3. DNA for the CDR3: TGTGCCAGCAGCTTGGGCGGGACAGACAATCAGCCCCAGCATTTT. This gives the protein CASSLGGTDNQPQHF. The variable domain in full, with the rest retrieved from reference TRBV5-4 and TRBJ1-5, is ETGVTQSPTHLIKTRGQQVTLRCSSQSGHNTVSWYQQALGQGPQFIFQYYREEENGRGNFPPRFSGLQFPNYSSELNVNALELDDSALYLCASSLGGTDNQPQHFGDGTRLSIL.

This clonotype appeared many times. This chain links TRBV7-2 with TRBJ2-5; weak D call: TRBD1 (6 bases). The germline V and J ends were trimmed by 2 bases and 5 bases, with 9 bases remaining between them. CDR3 size: 13 residues. Germline lookup yields CDR1 SGHTA and CDR2 FQGNSA. The CDR3 protein is CASSLNREETQYF. The CDR3 nucleotides are TGTGCCAGCAGCTTAAACAGGGAGGAGACCCAGTACTTC.